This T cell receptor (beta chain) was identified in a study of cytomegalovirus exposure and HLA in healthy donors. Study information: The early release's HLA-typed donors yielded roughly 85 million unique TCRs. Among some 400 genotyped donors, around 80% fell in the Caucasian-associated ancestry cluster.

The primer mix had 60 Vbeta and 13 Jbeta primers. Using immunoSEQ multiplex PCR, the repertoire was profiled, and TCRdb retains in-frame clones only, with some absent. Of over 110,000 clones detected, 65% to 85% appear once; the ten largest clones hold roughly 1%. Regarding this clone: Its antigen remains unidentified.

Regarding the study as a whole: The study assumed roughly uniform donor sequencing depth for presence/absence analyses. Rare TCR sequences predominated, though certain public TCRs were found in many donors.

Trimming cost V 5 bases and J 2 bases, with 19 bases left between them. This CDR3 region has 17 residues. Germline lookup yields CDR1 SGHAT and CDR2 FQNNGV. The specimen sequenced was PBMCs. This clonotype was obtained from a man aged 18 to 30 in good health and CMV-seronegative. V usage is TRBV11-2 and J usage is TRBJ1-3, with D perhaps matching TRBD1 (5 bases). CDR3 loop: CASSNYEGLSPGNTIYF. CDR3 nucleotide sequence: TGTGCCAGCAGCAATTATGAGGGACTGTCCCCTGGAAACACCATATATTTT.